The 25 T cell receptor beta chains below come from one sample, sequenced in a study of T cells in Graves' hyperthyroidism and ophthalmopathy. TCR beta CDR3 regions were amplified from RNA. RT-PCR in the first round (using the HTBI primer set) targeted the TCR CDR3. From the multiplex PCR reads, TCRdb called clonotypes with MiXCR, one entry per CDR3 protein. This sample has fewer than 700,000 distinct CDR3 sequences; 16% occur once, and the top ten carry over 3.5%. The sequenced sample was blood. Receptors were obtained from a young woman with Graves' hyperthyroidism.

Here the CDR3 reads CASSQWSAGRVGYNEQFF. In DNA form, the CDR3 reads TGTGCCAGCAGCCAATGGTCGGCAGGGCGGGTTGGATACAATGAGCAGTTCTTC. The chain has TRBV4-2 and TRBJ2-1, with D possibly called TRBD1 or TRBD2 (5 bases each). There are 18 residues in the CDR3. Trimming removed 2 bases at V and 4 bases at J, with 21 bases between. Germline CDR1 LGHNA, CDR2 YNFKEQ.

The chain combines TRBV28 with TRBJ2-7; tentative D call: TRBD1 (5 bases). CDR3 length: 15 residues. Trimming stripped 5 bases from V and 0 bases from J, with 14 bases between. Germline V gives CDR1 MDHEN, CDR2 SYDVKM. CDR3 sequence: CASSRRGSSSYEQYF. CDR3 nucleotide sequence: TGTGCCAGCAGTCGAAGGGGATCGAGCTCCTACGAGCAGTACTTC.

V gene TRBV6-2 or TRBV6-3 combines with J gene TRBJ2-7, with D possibly matching TRBD1 (5 bases). The CDR3 has 15 amino acids. Germline values: CDR1 MNHEY, CDR2 SVGEGT. Trimming stripped 6 bases from V and 4 bases from J, with 19 bases between. CDR3 nucleotide sequence: TGTGCCAGCAGCCAAGGGGTAGGCCTTAATTACGAGCAGTACTTC. It codes for CASSQGVGLNYEQYF.

This clonotype was counted at least ten times. The genes are TRBV4-2 and TRBJ2-7; TRBD2 matches 8 bases. V lost 0 bases, J lost 1 base, and 5 bases stayed unmatched. Per germline, CDR1 LGHNA and CDR2 YNFKEQ. The length of the CDR3 is 16 residues. The CDR3: CASSQDAAGGSYEQYF. The CDR3 bases are TGTGCCAGCAGCCAAGATGCGGCGGGAGGATCCTACGAGCAGTACTTC.

This clonotype was seen many times. The chain couples TRBV2 to TRBJ2-4; maybe TRBD2 (6 bases). Per the germline V gene, CDR1 is SNHLY and CDR2 is FYNNEI. V was shortened by 5 bases and J by 5 bases, with 19 bases between the two germline ends. This CDR3 is built from 16 residues. The DNA for the CDR3 is TGTGCCAGCAGTCAAGGGGAGGCGGCTGTGGAAAACATTCAGTACTTC. Residues: CASSQGEAAVENIQYF. The entire variable domain, with the rest obtained from reference TRBV2 and TRBJ2-4, is as follows: EPEVTQTPSHQVTQMGQEVILRCVPISNHLYFYWYRQILGQKVEFLVSFYNNEISEKSEIFDDQFSVERPDGSNFTLKIRSTKLEDSAMYFCASSQGEAAVENIQYFGAGTRLSVL.

This clonotype was seen many times. The chain recombines TRBV10-3 with TRBJ1-1; D is ambiguous. Germline V gives CDR1 ENHRY, CDR2 SYGVKD. The CDR3 consists of 13 residues. Trimming took off 0 bases at V and 6 bases at J, with 8 bases between the two ends. The CDR3 DNA sequence: TGTGCCATCAGTGAGTCGACAACGGCTGAAGCTTTCTTT. Translation gives CAISESTTAEAFF.

This clonotype has ten or more counts. V is TRBV5-8 and J is TRBJ1-1; 7 bases match TRBD1. In germline, CDR1 is SGHTS, CDR2 YDEGEE. The CDR3 is 15 residues long. The ends lost 4 bases at V and 4 bases at J; junction bases unmatched: 10. CDR3 DNA sequence: TGTGCCAGCAGCCTAACCCGGTCAGGGGGCACTGAAGCTTTCTTT. Protein: CASSLTRSGGTEAFF. The variable domain in full, completed from reference TRBV5-8 and TRBJ1-1, reads EAGVTQSPTHLIKTRGQQATLRCSPISGHTSVYWYQQALGLGLQFLLWYDEGEERNRGNFPPRFSGRQFPNYSSELNVNALELEDSALYLCASSLTRSGGTEAFFGQGTRLTVV.

This clonotype was observed at least ten times. The V gene is TRBV2, the J gene TRBJ2-1, with D perhaps TRBD2 (5 bases). The V gene's germline CDR1 is SNHLY and CDR2 FYNNEI. V was shortened by 1 base and J by 0 bases, with 7 bases between the two germline ends. This CDR3 contains 15 residues. CDR3 nucleotide sequence: TGTGCCAGCAGTGAAGACGGGAACTCCTACAATGAGCAGTTCTTC. It translates to CASSEDGNSYNEQFF.

This clonotype has a handful of counts. This chain uses TRBV6-1 with TRBJ1-2, with D unresolved. Germline V gene data show CDR1 as MNHNS and CDR2 as SASEGT. This CDR3 spans 12 amino acids. Trimming took off 0 bases at V and 9 bases at J, with 8 bases between the two ends. The CDR3 region is CASSEAAERYTF. The CDR3 DNA is TGTGCCAGCAGTGAAGCGGCTGAGCGCTACACCTTC.

This clonotype appeared many times. V usage is TRBV5-1 and J usage is TRBJ1-1, with 7 bases identical to TRBD1. This CDR3 has 13 amino acids. Per the germline V gene, CDR1 is SGHRS and CDR2 is YFSETQ. V lost 7 bases and J lost 6; bases outside the gene matches: 9. CDR3 region: CASSDEGAAEAFF. CDR3 sequence (DNA): TGCGCCAGCTCCGATGAGGGGGCCGCTGAAGCTTTCTTT. The full variable domain, its missing parts supplied by reference TRBV5-1 and TRBJ1-1, is KAGVTQTPRYLIKTRGQQVTLSCSPISGHRSVSWYQQTPGQGLQFLFEYFSETQRNKGNFPGRFSGRQFSNSRSEMNVSTLELGDSALYLCASSDEGAAEAFFGQGTRLTVV.

Points on this clonotype: A much bigger clone sits one base away, suggesting this may be a read error. This chain joins TRBV6-1 and TRBJ2-7; a possible D gene is TRBD2 (5 bases). Trimming took off 4 bases at V and 2 bases at J, with 12 bases between the two ends. CDR1 and CDR2 from the germline V gene are MNHNS and SASEGT. The CDR3 extends over 14 amino acids. Here the CDR3 reads CASSAELEAYEQYF. The CDR3 DNA reads as TGTGCCAGCAGTGCCGAACTAGAGGCCTACGAGCAGTACTTC.

Many counts were recorded for this clonotype. The chain is built from TRBV6-2 or TRBV6-3 and TRBJ2-1; D is perhaps TRBD2 (6 bases). The V end lost 11 bases, the J end lost 0 bases, and 17 bases lay between the germline ends. The CDR3 is made up of 15 amino acids. Germline CDR1 reads MNHEY; CDR2 reads SVGEGT. CDR3 coding DNA: TGTGCCGTCCTGCGAGCGGGTAGCTCCTACAATGAGCAGTTCTTC. Translation gives CAVLRAGSSYNEQFF.

This clonotype was picked up many times. The chain couples TRBV5-8 to TRBJ2-7; perhaps TRBD1 as D (5 bases). CDR1 and CDR2 from the germline V gene are SGHTS and YDEGEE. The CDR3 extends over 11 amino acids. CDR3 DNA sequence: TGTGGGGGCACCTACGCCTACGAGCAGTACTTC. It specifies CGGTYAYEQYF.

This clonotype was counted a few times. CDR3 sequence reads: CARDRVTNGELFF. The CDR3 DNA follows: TGTGCCAGAGACAGGGTAACGAACGGGGAGCTGTTTTTT. The V call is TRBV7-9, the J call TRBJ2-2; 7 bases are a match to TRBD1. Germline V gives CDR1 SEHNR, CDR2 FQNEAQ (reference sequence). The CDR3 covers 13 residues. Trimming removed 9 bases from V and 7 bases from J; junction bases left unmatched: 8.

This clonotype has a count of ten or more. This chain connects TRBV6-6 to TRBJ2-2; D is unresolved. Germline V lookup: CDR1 MNHNY, CDR2 SVGAGI (reference sequence). V was shortened by 0 bases and J by 2 bases, with 10 bases between the two germline ends. The CDR3 covers 16 residues. The chain's CDR3 is CASSYSLGSNTGELFF. CDR3 DNA: TGTGCCAGCAGTTACTCTCTGGGATCAAACACCGGGGAGCTGTTTTTT.

This clonotype has only one observation. V and J are TRBV5-1 and TRBJ2-6; D is unresolved. The CDR3 spans 13 residues. Looked up from germline, CDR1 is SGHRS and CDR2 is YFSETQ. V was cut by 4 bases and J by 5 bases, with 7 bases left in between. In nucleotides, the CDR3 is TGCGCCAGCAGCGGTTATAGGGCCAACGTCCTGACTTTC. It codes for CASSGYRANVLTF.

The rearrangement uses TRBV30 and TRBJ1-1; D is perhaps TRBD1 (5 bases). Deletions cut 3 bases from V and 1 base from J, with 12 bases between. This CDR3 is built from 14 residues. The V gene's germline CDR1 is GTSNPN and CDR2 SVGIG (reference sequence). In nucleotides, the CDR3 is TGTGCCTGGAGGACGGGGCCTAGGAACACTGAAGCTTTCTTT. It specifies CAWRTGPRNTEAFF.

At least ten counts were recorded for this clonotype. The final CDR3 position lacks the conserved phenylalanine or tryptophan, pointing to a likely read error. The gene calls are TRBV2 and TRBJ1-2; no clear D gene. V was cut by 6 bases and J by 2 bases, with 10 bases left in between. Germline V gives CDR1 SNHLY, CDR2 FYNNEI. The length of the CDR3 is 13 residues. In nucleotides, the CDR3 is TGTGCCAGCAGCGTGACAAACAACTATGGCTACACCCTC. This translates into CASSVTNNYGYTL.

This clonotype was detected ten times or more. The genes are TRBV6-1 and TRBJ2-7; TRBD1 matches at 10 bases. V dropped 6 bases and J dropped 1; count of bases not matched to a gene: 3. Germline CDR1 reads MNHNS; CDR2 reads SASEGT. The CDR3 runs to 14 residues. CDR3 bases: TGTGCCAGCAGAGGACAGGGGGTTTCCTACGAGCAGTACTTC. Translated, it gives CASRGQGVSYEQYF.

This clonotype was detected ten times or more. The J gene is TRBJ1-1, the V gene TRBV30; TRBD1 matches at 8 bases. The CDR3 runs 15 residues. V lost 3 bases to trimming and J lost 0 bases; unmatched junction nucleotides: 6. The germline gives CDR1 GTSNPN, CDR2 SVGIG (reference sequence). The CDR3 reads CAWRGTGYMNTEAFF. The CDR3 DNA sequence: TGTGCCTGGAGGGGGACAGGATACATGAACACTGAAGCTTTCTTT.

This clonotype has ten or more counts. The chain carries TRBV28 and TRBJ2-7; the D is unclear. CDR1 MDHEN and CDR2 SYDVKM come from the germline V gene. The CDR3 totals 10 residues. V was cut by 2 bases and J by 8 bases, with 4 bases left in between. This chain's CDR3 is CASSLGQQYF. CDR3 nucleotide sequence: TGTGCCAGCAGTTTAGGCCAGCAGTACTTC. Full variable domain (remainder filled in from reference TRBV28 and TRBJ2-7): DVKVTQSSRYLVKRTGEKVFLECVQDMDHENMFWYRQDPGLGLRLIYFSYDVKMKEKGDIPEGYSVSREKKERFSLILESASTNQTSMYLCASSLGQQYFGPGTRLTVT.

The V and J genes are TRBV6-2 or TRBV6-3 and TRBJ1-1; D remains unclear. This CDR3 region has 12 residues. Germline V CDR1 and CDR2: MNHEY, SVGEGT. The germline V and J ends were trimmed by 0 bases and 8 bases, with 7 bases remaining between them. In DNA, the CDR3 is TGTGCCAGCAGTTACTCGAAAGTAGAAGCTTTCTTT. Its protein product is CASSYSKVEAFF.

The chain has TRBV20-1 and TRBJ1-2, with D possibly being TRBD1 (6 bases). V dropped 6 bases and J dropped 4 bases, with 15 bases sitting between them. Germline V lookup: CDR1 DFQATT, CDR2 SNEGSKA (reference sequence). CDR3 length equals 13 residues. The CDR3 bases are TGCAGTGCCGAGACAGGCCTGGGCTATGGCTACACCTTC. It translates to CSAETGLGYGYTF.

This clonotype was observed a handful of times. This chain connects TRBV12-5 to TRBJ2-1; no firm D call. This CDR3 has 14 residues. V was cut by 3 bases and J by 2 bases, with 8 bases left in between. The germline V gene has CDR1 LGHNT and CDR2 FRNRAP. For the CDR3, the DNA is TGTGCTAGTGGTTTTGGGGTTCCCTACAATGAGCAGTTCTTC. Residues: CASGFGVPYNEQFF.

This clonotype was found many times. The rearrangement uses TRBV12-3 or TRBV12-4 and TRBJ2-7; 8 positions agree with TRBD1. Losses at the gene ends were 3 bases for V and 6 bases for J; bases not matched to a gene: 19. The CDR3 spans 18 residues. CDR3 nucleotides: TGTGCCAGCAGTTTCTTGCCCATAGGAGCGGACAGGGCCGGCGAGCAGTACTTC. Translating gives CASSFLPIGADRAGEQYF.